This T cell receptor (beta chain) was obtained from a study of blood T cell repertoires in COVID-19. Study-wide background: T cells, B-cell-depleted T cells, or PBMCs supplied cDNA or gDNA.

With 3 bases removed from V and 8 bases from J, the gap between germline ends came to 15 bases. This CDR3 is built from 14 residues. CDR1 and CDR2 (germline): LGHDT, YNNKEL (reference sequence). Measured with immunoSEQ multiplex PCR; TCRdb has only the in-frame clones, and not every one. In the table there are about 74,000 clones, 90% of which are singletons. This sequence originates from a middle-aged man with acute or convalescent COVID-19. Source material: peripheral blood. The rearrangement joins TRBV3-1 (or the pseudogene TRBV3-2) to TRBJ2-3; D is perhaps TRBD2 (6 bases). The DNA for the CDR3 is TGTGCCAGCAGCCACCATACGGGGGAGTCTACGCAGTATTTT. Its translation: CASSHHTGESTQYF.